This T cell receptor beta chain was retrieved from a study of T-cell reconstitution after alpha-beta-depleted transplantation in children. Study-level points and caveats: High day-60 TCRbeta diversity in some patients came from surviving recipient T cells and thymic progenitors. Counts and diversity of T cells one year after transplant came mostly from newly produced T cells. Two months or so post-transplant, alpha-beta T cells reportedly derived from several hundred expanded graft clones.

Germline V gene sequence: CDR1 MDHEN, CDR2 SYDVKM. There are 17 residues in the CDR3. The J segment lost 4 bases and the V segment lost 6 bases, leaving 16 bases of the junction unmatched. This clonotype was picked up many times. Its antigen remains unknown. Unique molecular identifiers were incorporated when the TCRbeta library was constructed. TCRdb independently ran MiXCR on the PCR reads; one entry per CDR3 protein. The top ten hold 0.79% of the sample, which has 550,000 to 800,000 distinct CDR3 sequences, around 14% seen once. Sequencing was performed on PBMCs, taken before TCRalphabeta/CD19-depleted stem cell transplant. This chain connects TRBV28 to TRBJ2-5; 8 positions match TRBD2. This receptor was obtained from a girl aged 2 to 10 with congenital amegakaryocytic thrombocytopenia, due to receive a stem cell transplant. The CDR3 protein is CASSPEVGLAGSETQYF. The CDR3, as DNA: TGTGCCAGCAGCCCTGAGGTCGGTCTAGCGGGTTCAGAGACCCAGTACTTC.